This is a list of T cell receptor beta chains from one sample in a study of blood T cell repertoires in COVID-19. The method was immunoSEQ multiplex PCR; TCRdb's version includes in-frame clones alone and lacks a portion of them. The top ten hold 5.3% of the sample, which has around 300,000 clones, about 90% seen once. The material sequenced was PBMCs or T cells enriched from blood (not recorded which). The receptors stem from a woman under 40 who had recovered from COVID-19. Both conserved end residues are part of each CDR3. The D gene is left open where the match is weak. Size is stated for part of the rows, as once, few or many counts, or as a class when the clone is expanded.

length	J	D	V	size	CDR3	DNA
13	TRBJ2-7	TRBD1	TRBV28	-	CASSLGTGRSSYF	TGTGCCAGCAGTTTAGGGACAGGGCGGAGTTCGTACTTC
14	TRBJ1-2	TRBD1	TRBV9	-	CASSEGTGRYGYTF	TGTGCCAGCAGCGAGGGGACAGGGCGCTATGGCTACACCTTC
12	TRBJ1-1	-	TRBV6-5	-	CASLKPGFEAFF	TGTGCCAGCCTTAAACCGGGATTTGAAGCTTTCTTT
15	TRBJ2-2	-	TRBV4-2	-	CASSQEPANTGELFF	TGTGCCAGCAGCCAAGAGCCAGCGAACACCGGGGAGCTGTTTTTT
11	TRBJ2-2	-	TRBV6-5	-	CASGEAGELFF	TGTGCCAGCGGGGAGGCCGGGGAGCTGTTTTTT
14	TRBJ1-2	-	TRBV4-1	-	CASSLPWEARSYTF	TGCGCCAGCAGCCTGCCCTGGGAGGCCAGGAGCTACACCTTC
18	TRBJ2-6	-	TRBV25-1	few	CASLKGGGGGDGANVLTF	TGTGCCAGCCTTAAAGGGGGCGGAGGAGGGGACGGGGCCAACGTCCTGACTTTC
15	TRBJ1-1	-	TRBV7-3	-	CASSLTGGSATEAFF	TGTGCCAGCAGCTTAACAGGGGGATCCGCCACTGAAGCTTTCTTT
15	TRBJ1-5	TRBD1	TRBV7-2	-	CASTWGDRNNQPQHF	TGTGCCAGCACCTGGGGGGACAGAAACAATCAGCCCCAGCATTTT
17	TRBJ2-1	TRBD2	TRBV7-6	-	CASSLKRGATTANEQFF	TGTGCCAGCAGCTTAAAGCGGGGGGCGACTACAGCGAATGAGCAGTTCTTC
14	TRBJ2-3	TRBD2	TRBV5-1	once	CASSPTSGENTQYF	TGCGCCAGCAGCCCGACTAGCGGGGAGAATACGCAGTATTTT
16	TRBJ2-3	-	TRBV21-1	-	CASSKVSRGTTDTQYF	TGTGCCAGCAGCAAAGTCTCGCGGGGGACCACAGATACGCAGTATTTT
15	TRBJ1-1	TRBD1	TRBV3-1/TRBV3-2	-	CASSHDRGLGLEAFF	TGTGCCAGCAGCCATGACAGGGGGCTGGGACTAGAAGCTTTCTTT
14	TRBJ2-4	TRBD1	TRBV4-1	-	CASSRGQGLDIQYF	TGCGCCAGCAGCCGGGGACAGGGGTTAGACATTCAGTACTTC
13	TRBJ1-1	-	TRBV6-5	-	CASGEVLNTEAFF	TGTGCCAGCGGAGAGGTTCTGAACACTGAAGCTTTCTTT
13	TRBJ1-2	-	TRBV4-3	once	CASSQGGDYGYTF	TGCGCCAGCAGCCAAGGGGGCGACTATGGCTACACCTTC
13	TRBJ2-1	-	TRBV21-1	-	CASSHCPFNEQFF	TGTGCCAGCAGCCACTGCCCCTTCAATGAGCAGTTCTTC
13	TRBJ1-1	TRBD1	TRBV6-2/TRBV6-3	-	CASSKQGASEAFF	TGTGCCAGCAGTAAACAGGGGGCGAGTGAAGCTTTCTTT
14	TRBJ1-1	TRBD1	TRBV4-1	-	CASSHRGRNTEAFF	TGCGCCAGCAGTCACAGGGGGAGGAACACTGAAGCTTTCTTT
13	TRBJ2-5	-	TRBV6-5	-	CASRTDGVGTQYF	TGTGCCAGCAGAACCGACGGAGTTGGGACCCAGTACTTC
14	TRBJ2-7	-	TRBV11-2	-	CASTKPGGIDEQYF	TGTGCCTCAACGAAACCCGGGGGAATAGACGAGCAGTACTTC
15	TRBJ1-4	TRBD1	TRBV5-1	-	CASSLRQGTNEKLFF	TGCGCCAGCAGCTTACGACAGGGAACTAATGAAAAACTGTTTTTT
17	TRBJ2-1	TRBD2	TRBV11-2	-	CASSLGLAGAWGDEQFF	TGTGCCAGCAGCTTAGGACTAGCGGGGGCTTGGGGCGATGAGCAGTTCTTC
16	TRBJ2-7	-	TRBV4-3	-	CASSQVGVGADYEQYF	TGCGCCAGCAGCCAAGTAGGCGTGGGGGCTGACTACGAGCAGTACTTC
14	TRBJ1-2	-	TRBV19	once	CASSIGGEIYGYTF	TGTGCCAGTAGTATAGGCGGGGAGATTTATGGCTACACCTTC